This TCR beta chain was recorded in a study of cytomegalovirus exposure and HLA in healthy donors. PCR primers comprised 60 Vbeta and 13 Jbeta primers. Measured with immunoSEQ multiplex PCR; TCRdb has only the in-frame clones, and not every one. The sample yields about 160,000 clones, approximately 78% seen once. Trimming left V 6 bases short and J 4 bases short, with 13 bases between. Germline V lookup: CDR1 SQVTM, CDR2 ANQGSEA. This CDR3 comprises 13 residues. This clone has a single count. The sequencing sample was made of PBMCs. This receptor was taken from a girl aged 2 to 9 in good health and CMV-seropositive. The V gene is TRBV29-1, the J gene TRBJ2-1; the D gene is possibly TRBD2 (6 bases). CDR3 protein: CSVRDSLYNEQFF. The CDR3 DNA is TGCAGCGTAAGGGACTCTTTATACAATGAGCAGTTCTTC.